Following are 30 T cell receptor beta chains from one sample sequenced in a study of CD4 and CD8 cells across lung adenocarcinoma regions. Each CDR3 protein is one row after TCRdb ran MiXCR on the PCR reads. The data contain 2,000 or so distinct CDR3 sequences, about 66% of them seen just once; the ten biggest clones take up 37%. Sequencing was done on a sample of CD4+ T cells from the margin of a lung tumor. These receptors were obtained from a female donor with lung adenocarcinoma. The CD4 and CD8 labels of this study may be unreliable.

V and J are TRBV4-1 and TRBJ2-7; D is uncertain. CDR3 size: 11 residues. CDR1 and CDR2 (germline): MGHRA, YSYEKL. Trimming took off 3 bases at V and 7 bases at J, with 7 bases between the two ends. The DNA for the CDR3 is TGCGCCAGCAGCCAGGGGAATGAGCAGTACTTC. Its translation: CASSQGNEQYF.

This sequence joins TRBV7-6 and TRBJ2-1; 9 nucleotides line up with TRBD2. V shed 4 bases, J shed 0 bases, and the junction held 7 bases outside the gene matches. Per the germline V gene, CDR1 is SGHVS and CDR2 is FNYEAQ. The CDR3 spans 17 residues. Written as DNA, the CDR3 is TGTGCCAGCAGCTCAACCGGGACTAGCTTCTCCTACAATGAGCAGTTCTTC. Protein sequence: CASSSTGTSFSYNEQFF.

This clonotype came up once. This chain connects TRBV27 to TRBJ2-5; TRBD2 is a possible D gene (6 bases). Trimming left V 2 bases short and J 2 bases short, with 15 bases between. CDR1 and CDR2 (germline): MNHEY, SMNVEV (reference sequence). The CDR3 has 16 amino acids. CDR3 bases: TGTGCCAGCAGTTTAGGGGGGAGGACTGTGCAAGAGACCCAGTACTTC. Its protein is CASSLGGRTVQETQYF.

This clonotype is classed as medium-sized. An end of the junction differs from the germline gene, which may be a read error. This chain joins TRBV4-1 and TRBJ1-4, with a tentative D call TRBD1 (5 bases). The CDR3 totals 15 residues. CDR1 and CDR2 from the germline V gene are MGHRA and YSYEKL. CDR3 protein: CASSQSGGGGEKLFF. CDR3 nucleotide sequence: TGCGCCAGCAGCCAGAGCGGGGGTGGGGGTGAAAAGCTGTTTTTT.

The V gene is TRBV27, the J gene TRBJ2-1, with TRBD2 identical over 8 bases. Germline lookup yields CDR1 MNHEY and CDR2 SMNVEV (reference sequence). V was pared by 3 bases and J by 12 bases, with 10 bases of the junction left unmatched. This CDR3 has 14 residues. The CDR3 reads CASSFFGRGGSQFF. In DNA, the CDR3 is TGTGCCAGCAGTTTTTTCGGGAGGGGAGGGTCGCAGTTCTTC.

The chain combines TRBV6-4 with TRBJ2-1, with D possibly being TRBD2 (7 bases). The V end lost 4 bases, the J end lost 2 bases, and 12 bases lay between the germline ends. This CDR3 spans 15 amino acids. Germline loops: CDR1 MRHNA, CDR2 SNTAGT. The CDR3 here is CASSVGGGTYNEQFF. CDR3 coding DNA: TGTGCCAGCAGTGTCGGCGGGGGCACCTACAATGAGCAGTTCTTC.

As for this clonotype: Given the absence of the conserved phenylalanine or tryptophan at the CDR3 end, a read error is likely. It is unclear where the CDR3 begins or ends on the DNA, so no DNA is shown, and the CDR3 is as TCRdb lists it. The chain has TRBV12-5 and TRBJ2-3. The V gene's germline CDR1 is LGHNT and CDR2 FRNRAP. The CDR3 region is 12 residues in length, termini included. CDR3 loop: CASMFFFGIFAC.

The CDR3: CASSSETGVGSQYF. In DNA form, the CDR3 reads TGTGCCAGCTCCTCCGAGACAGGCGTGGGGTCCCAGTACTTC. This chain uses TRBV6-1 with TRBJ2-5; D may be TRBD1 (6 bases). CDR3 length equals 14 residues. V dropped 8 bases and J dropped 9 bases, with 22 bases sitting between them. Germline CDR1 MNHNS, CDR2 SASEGT.

This clonotype was observed a handful of times. A much larger clone lies one base from this, so it may be a read error. This chain links TRBV6-1 with TRBJ2-1; D perhaps matches TRBD2 (7 bases). Germline CDR1 and CDR2: MNHNS and SASEGT. This CDR3 has 15 amino acids. V lost 6 bases to trimming and J lost 10 bases, with 22 bases between them. The CDR3 spells CASSRGGDSSYEQFF. DNA of the CDR3: TGTGCCAGCAGCCGAGGGGGGGACTCGAGCTACGAGCAGTTCTTC.

Comment on this clonotype: One junction end does not reproduce the germline sequence, and a read error may be involved. This CDR3 is CASSLALAGLETQYF. CDR3 in DNA: TGTGCTAGCAGCTTAGCCCTAGCGGGGTTAGAGACCCAGTACTTC. The V call is TRBV7-7, the J call TRBJ2-5; 9 positions match TRBD2. CDR1 and CDR2 from the germline V gene are SSHAT and FNYEAQ (reference sequence). This CDR3 has 15 amino acids.

This sequence joins TRBV6-1 and TRBJ2-1; 8 bases map to TRBD2. Germline V CDR1 and CDR2: MNHNS, SASEGT. V was pared by 5 bases and J by 10 bases, with 4 bases of the junction left unmatched. This CDR3 contains 12 residues. CDR3 DNA sequence: TGTGCCAGCAGTCAGACTAGCGCGGAGCAGTTCTTC. Translation gives CASSQTSAEQFF.

A note on this clonotype: At one end, the junction sequence differs from germline, possibly due to a read error. The chain couples TRBV19 to TRBJ2-4, with no clear D. The CDR3 extends over 13 amino acids. CDR1 is LNHDA, CDR2 SQIVND, per germline (reference sequence). The CDR3 here is CATRMRGNNIQYF. CDR3 in DNA: TGTGCCACGAGGATGAGAGGCAATAACATTCAGTATTTC.

V gene TRBV27 combines with J gene TRBJ1-6, with a tentative D call TRBD1 (6 bases). CDR1 and CDR2 from the germline V gene are MNHEY and SMNVEV (reference sequence). The CDR3 sequence is 14 residues long. Trimming pared 3 bases from V and 7 bases from J, leaving 10 bases between. The CDR3, as DNA: TGTGCCAGCAGTTTCTTACAGGGAAATTCACCCCTCCACTTT. As protein: CASSFLQGNSPLHF.

V usage is TRBV6-2 or TRBV6-3 and J usage is TRBJ2-1; TRBD1 or TRBD2 may be the D gene (6 bases each). V shed 5 bases and J shed 10 bases, with 15 bases lying between them. Per germline, CDR1 MNHEY and CDR2 SVGEGT. The CDR3 has 13 amino acids. CDR3 residues: CASSDGGLYEQFF. The CDR3 DNA reads TGTGCCAGCAGTGATGGGGGGCTCTACGAGCAGTTCTTC.

The J gene is TRBJ2-1, the V gene TRBV24-1, with D uncertain. Between the trimmed V and J ends, which lost 6 bases and 3 bases, there was a span of 14 bases. The germline gives CDR1 KGHDR, CDR2 SFDVKD. The CDR3 is 15 residues long. CDR3 sequence: CATSPGYSGYNEQFF. The CDR3 coding sequence is TGTGCCACCAGTCCCGGATACTCGGGCTACAATGAGCAGTTCTTC.

This clonotype is labeled large (0.1 to 1%). V is TRBV7-2 and J is TRBJ2-1, with 11 bases that match TRBD2. The J segment lost 12 bases and the V segment lost 5 bases, leaving 3 bases of the junction unmatched. The CDR3 runs 12 residues. The germline CDR1 and CDR2 sequences are SGHTA and FQGNSA. The CDR3 bases are TGTGCCAGCAGCCGTGGGACTAGCGGGCAGTTCTTC. Its protein product is CASSRGTSGQFF.

In its sample, this clonotype ranks as medium-sized. The chain links TRBV10-1 to TRBJ2-3; 14 bases agree with TRBD2. The germline gives CDR1 WNHNN, CDR2 SYGVQD (reference sequence). The CDR3 is 14 amino acids. V gave up 2 bases and J gave up 13 bases; unmatched junction bases: 5. CDR3 residues: CASSEGLAGGVKYF. CDR3 DNA sequence: TGCGCCAGCAGTGAGGGACTAGCGGGAGGAGTGAAGTATTTT.

V and J are TRBV27 and TRBJ2-5; TRBD1 is a possible D gene (6 bases). The J call may be mistaken, given a closer DNA end match to TRBJ2-7. The CDR3 runs to 14 residues. Germline CDR1 is MNHEY and CDR2 is SMNVEV (reference sequence). The CDR3 nucleotides are TGTGCCAGCAGTTTCGGCAGGGGACACTACGAGCAGTACTTC. Translating gives CASSFGRGHYEQYF.

This clonotype was recorded only once. Since the CDR3 does not end with the conserved phenylalanine or tryptophan, this likely comes from a read error. Because the CDR3's place on the DNA is in doubt, the DNA is left out and the CDR3 is given as listed by TCRdb. The genes are TRBV15 and TRBJ2-3; the D call of TRBD1 is as the table states it, not checked on the DNA. The CDR3 numbers 20 amino acids, ends counted. Germline V gives CDR1 LNHNV, CDR2 YYDKDF (reference sequence). This chain's CDR3 is CATMPGQFFVFLVETGFHHV.

The chain carries TRBV27 and TRBJ2-1, with 12 nucleotides matching TRBD2. The end of the DNA aligns better with TRBJ2-7, so the J call may be wrong. This CDR3 comprises 18 residues. In germline, CDR1 is MNHEY, CDR2 SMNVEV (reference sequence). CDR3 protein: CASHPRLAGAKTPYEQYF. In DNA form, the CDR3 reads TGTGCCAGCCATCCCCGACTAGCGGGGGCCAAAACCCCCTACGAGCAGTACTTC.

This clonotype was observed a few times. The chain employs TRBV6-1 and TRBJ2-1, with D perhaps matching TRBD1 or TRBD2 (6 bases each). The V end lost 6 bases, the J end lost 5 bases, and 11 bases lay between the germline ends. The length of the CDR3 is 13 residues. CDR1 and CDR2 from the germline V gene are MNHNS and SASEGT. The CDR3 protein is CASRWGADNEQFF. In DNA, the CDR3 is TGTGCCAGCAGATGGGGGGCCGACAATGAGCAGTTCTTC.

J is TRBJ2-3 and V is TRBV12-5, with TRBD1 as a possible D gene (5 bases). With 0 bases removed from V and 2 bases from J, the gap between germline ends came to 9 bases. This CDR3 is 15 amino acids long. Germline CDR1 and CDR2: LGHNT and FRNRAP. The DNA for the CDR3 is TGTGCTAGTGGTTTGGTGACAGAACCCACAGATACGCAGTATTTT. Translating gives CASGLVTEPTDTQYF.

The chain recombines TRBV6-5 with TRBJ1-2, with 11 bases identical to TRBD1. Germline assignment: CDR1 MNHEY and CDR2 SVGAGI. Trimming removed 4 bases from V and 7 bases from J; junction bases left unmatched: 5. This CDR3 is built from 14 residues. The DNA of the CDR3 is TGTGCCAGCAGTTTCGGACAGGGGGCATCTGGCTACACCTTC. It translates to CASSFGQGASGYTF.

This clonotype is a singleton in its sample. The V gene is TRBV7-2, the J gene TRBJ2-5, with D hard to call. Germline assignment: CDR1 SGHTA and CDR2 FQGNSA. Trimming took 8 bases from V and 0 from J, leaving 10 bases between them. The CDR3 loop spans 13 amino acids. This CDR3 reads CASARSYQETQYF. Written as DNA, the CDR3 is TGTGCCAGCGCAAGGTCGTACCAAGAGACCCAGTACTTC.

As to this clonotype: The missing conserved phenylalanine or tryptophan at the end of this CDR3 makes a read error likely. The limits of the CDR3 on the DNA are not certain, so only TCRdb's listed CDR3 is given. The chain employs TRBV10-2 and TRBJ2-1; the table's D call TRBD1 went unverified against the DNA. Germline V gene sequence: CDR1 WSHSY, CDR2 SAAADI. The CDR3 region is 13 residues in length, termini included. CDR3 amino acids: CASSGVGQGVQWG.

As to this clonotype: At one boundary the junction diverges from the germline segment, which might be a read error. CDR3 nucleotides: TGTGCCAGCAGTGCATCGCTGAGAGCCAAAAACACGCAGTACTTT. Protein: CASSASLRAKNTQYF. The chain combines TRBV25-1 with TRBJ2-3; D uncertain. This CDR3 has 15 residues. Germline V lookup: CDR1 MGHDK, CDR2 SYGVNS.

V and J are TRBV7-2 and TRBJ2-1; unclear D gene. The DNA matches TRBJ2-7 better at its end, which makes the J call doubtful. Germline V gene sequence: CDR1 SGHTA, CDR2 FQGNSA. This CDR3 has 13 amino acids. The CDR3 DNA sequence: TGTGCCAGCAGCTTTACTGGTCCCTACGAGCAGTACTTC. It yields the protein CASSFTGPYEQYF.

The rearrangement uses TRBV6-5 and TRBJ2-1; the D gene is possibly TRBD1 (8 bases). V lost 2 bases to trimming and J lost 5 bases, with 13 bases between them. The germline gives CDR1 MNHEY, CDR2 SVGAGI. This CDR3 contains 15 residues. In DNA form, the CDR3 reads TGTGCCAGCAGTTACAATACAGGGGGGGACAATGAGCAGTTCTTC. Protein: CASSYNTGGDNEQFF.

By proportion, this clonotype is large. The chain has TRBV27 and TRBJ2-3, with TRBD1 as a possible D gene (5 bases). In germline, CDR1 is MNHEY, CDR2 SMNVEV (reference sequence). The CDR3 sequence is 16 residues long. Trimming stripped 5 bases from V and 0 bases from J, with 15 bases between. CDR3 coding DNA: TGTGCCAGCAGTAAGATTAGACAGCTAAGCACAGATACGCAGTATTTT. Translating gives CASSKIRQLSTDTQYF.

The chain is built from TRBV6-1 and TRBJ2-4; D is ambiguous. TRBJ2-7 explains the end of the DNA better; the J call may be wrong. Germline lookup yields CDR1 MNHNS and CDR2 SASEGT. The CDR3 extends over 15 amino acids. The DNA of the CDR3 is TGTGCCAGCAGTGGGACCAGAGCGAGTTCCTACGAGCAGTACTTC. It codes for CASSGTRASSYEQYF.